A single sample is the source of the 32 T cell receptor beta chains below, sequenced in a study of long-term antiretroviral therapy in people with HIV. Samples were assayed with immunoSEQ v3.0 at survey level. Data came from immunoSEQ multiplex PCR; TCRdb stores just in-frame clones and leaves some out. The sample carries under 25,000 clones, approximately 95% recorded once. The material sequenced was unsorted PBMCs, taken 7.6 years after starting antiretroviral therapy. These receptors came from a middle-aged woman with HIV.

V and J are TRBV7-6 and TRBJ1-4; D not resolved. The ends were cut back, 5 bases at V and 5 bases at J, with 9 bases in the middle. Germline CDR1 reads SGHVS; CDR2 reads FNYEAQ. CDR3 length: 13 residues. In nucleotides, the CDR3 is TGTGCCAGCAGCCCAGGATCAAATGAAAAACTGTTTTTT. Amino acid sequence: CASSPGSNEKLFF.

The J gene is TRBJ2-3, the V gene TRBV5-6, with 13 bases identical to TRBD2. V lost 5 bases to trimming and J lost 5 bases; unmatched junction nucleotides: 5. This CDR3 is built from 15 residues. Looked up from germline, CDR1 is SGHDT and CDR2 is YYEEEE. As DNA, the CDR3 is TGTGCCAGCAGTCAACTAGCGGGGGGGCAAGATACGCAGTATTTT. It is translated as CASSQLAGGQDTQYF.

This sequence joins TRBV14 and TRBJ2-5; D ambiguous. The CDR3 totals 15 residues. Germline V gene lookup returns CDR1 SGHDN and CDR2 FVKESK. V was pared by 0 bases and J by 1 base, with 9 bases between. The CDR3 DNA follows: TGTGCCAGCAGCCAAGAGGGTAGAGTCCAAGAGACCCAGTACTTC. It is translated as CASSQEGRVQETQYF.

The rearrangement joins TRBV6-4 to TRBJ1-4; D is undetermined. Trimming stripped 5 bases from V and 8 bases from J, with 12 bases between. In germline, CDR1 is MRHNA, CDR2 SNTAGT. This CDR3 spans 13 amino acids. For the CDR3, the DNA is TGTGCCAGCAGTACTGGTAATCGAGAAAAACTGTTTTTT. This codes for CASSTGNREKLFF.

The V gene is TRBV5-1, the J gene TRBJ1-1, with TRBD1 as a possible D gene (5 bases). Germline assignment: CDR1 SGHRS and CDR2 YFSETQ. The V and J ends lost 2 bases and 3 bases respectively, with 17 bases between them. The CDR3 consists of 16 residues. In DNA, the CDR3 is TGCGCCAGCAGCTTATCCGTCGGGGTCAGGGACACTGAAGCTTTCTTT. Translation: CASSLSVGVRDTEAFF.

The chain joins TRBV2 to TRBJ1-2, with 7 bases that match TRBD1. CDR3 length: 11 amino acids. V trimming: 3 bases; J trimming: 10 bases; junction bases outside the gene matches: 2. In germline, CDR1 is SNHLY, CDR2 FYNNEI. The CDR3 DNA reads TGTGCCAGCAGTGAGGACAGGATCTACACCTTC. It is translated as CASSEDRIYTF.

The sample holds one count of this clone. The CDR3 region is CARTLAGGQGTQYF. CDR3 sequence (DNA): TGTGCCAGGACACTAGCGGGGGGGCAGGGCACGCAGTATTTT. V is TRBV2 and J is TRBJ2-3; 13 nucleotides match TRBD2. V was clipped by 9 bases and J by 9 bases; unmatched bases: 9. The CDR3 is 14 amino acids. CDR1 and CDR2 from the germline V gene are SNHLY and FYNNEI.

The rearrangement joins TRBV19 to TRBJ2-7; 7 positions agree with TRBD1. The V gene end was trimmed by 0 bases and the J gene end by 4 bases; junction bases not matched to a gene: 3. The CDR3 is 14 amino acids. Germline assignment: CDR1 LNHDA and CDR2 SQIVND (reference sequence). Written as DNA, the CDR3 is TGTGCCAGTAGTATAGAAGGGGGCCGATACGAGCAGTACTTC. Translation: CASSIEGGRYEQYF.

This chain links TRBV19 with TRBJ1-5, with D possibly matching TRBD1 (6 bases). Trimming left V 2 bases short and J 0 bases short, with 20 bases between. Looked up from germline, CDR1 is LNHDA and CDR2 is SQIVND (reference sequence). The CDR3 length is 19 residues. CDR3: CASSIFPVGQGYSNQPQHF. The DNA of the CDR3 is TGTGCCAGTAGTATATTCCCAGTGGGACAAGGATATAGCAATCAGCCCCAGCATTTT.

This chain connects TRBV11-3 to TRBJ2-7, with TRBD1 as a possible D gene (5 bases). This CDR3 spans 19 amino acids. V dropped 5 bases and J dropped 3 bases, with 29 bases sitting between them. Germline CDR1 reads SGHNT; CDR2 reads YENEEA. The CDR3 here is CASSPPHPNTGHQYYEQYF. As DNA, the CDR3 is TGTGCCAGCAGCCCGCCCCACCCAAACACAGGTCATCAGTACTACGAGCAGTACTTC. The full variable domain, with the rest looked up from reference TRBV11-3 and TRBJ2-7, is EAGVVQSPRYKIIEKKQPVAFWCNPISGHNTLYWYLQNLGQGPELLIRYENEEAVDDSQLPKDRFSAERLKGVDSTLKIQPAELGDSAVYLCASSPPHPNTGHQYYEQYFGPGTRLTVT.

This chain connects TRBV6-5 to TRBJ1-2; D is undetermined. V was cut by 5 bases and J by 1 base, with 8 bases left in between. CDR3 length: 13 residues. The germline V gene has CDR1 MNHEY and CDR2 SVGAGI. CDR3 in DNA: TGTGCCAGCAGTGCGGGGTTTAACTATGGCTACACCTTC. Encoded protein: CASSAGFNYGYTF.

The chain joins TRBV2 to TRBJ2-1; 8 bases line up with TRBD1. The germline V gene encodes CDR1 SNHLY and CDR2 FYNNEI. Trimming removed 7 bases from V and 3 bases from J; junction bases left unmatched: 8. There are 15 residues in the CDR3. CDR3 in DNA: TGTGCCAGCAAGGAGGGCAGGGGGCTCTACAATGAGCAGTTCTTC. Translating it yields CASKEGRGLYNEQFF.

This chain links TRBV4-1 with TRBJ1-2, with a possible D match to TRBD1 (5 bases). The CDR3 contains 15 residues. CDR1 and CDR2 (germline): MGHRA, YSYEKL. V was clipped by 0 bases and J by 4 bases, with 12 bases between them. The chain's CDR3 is CASSQDFSGVYGYTF. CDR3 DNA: TGCGCCAGCAGCCAAGATTTTTCGGGGGTCTATGGCTACACCTTC.

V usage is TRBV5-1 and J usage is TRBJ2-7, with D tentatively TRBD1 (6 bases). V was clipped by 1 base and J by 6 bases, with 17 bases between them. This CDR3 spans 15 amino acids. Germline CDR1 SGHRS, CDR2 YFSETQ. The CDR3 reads CASSLTTAGVSEQYF. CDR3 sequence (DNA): TGCGCCAGCAGCTTGACCACCGCAGGGGTCAGCGAGCAGTACTTC.

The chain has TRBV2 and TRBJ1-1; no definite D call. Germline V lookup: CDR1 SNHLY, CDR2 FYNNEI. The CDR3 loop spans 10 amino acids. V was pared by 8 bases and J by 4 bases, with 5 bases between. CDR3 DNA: TGTGCCAGCTGGACCACTGAAGCTTTCTTT. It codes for CASWTTEAFF. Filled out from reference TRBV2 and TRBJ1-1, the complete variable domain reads EPEVTQTPSHQVTQMGQEVILRCVPISNHLYFYWYRQILGQKVEFLVSFYNNEISEKSEIFDDQFSVERPDGSNFTLKIRSTKLEDSAMYFCASWTTEAFFGQGTRLTVV.

As DNA, the CDR3 is TGCGCCAGCAGCCAAGATCCTGGAGACTCTGGAAACACCATATATTTT. Its protein product is CASSQDPGDSGNTIYF. The J gene is TRBJ1-3, the V gene TRBV4-1, with no clear D. This CDR3 is 16 amino acids long. V lost 0 bases to trimming and J lost 0 bases, with 9 bases between them. Per the germline V gene, CDR1 is MGHRA and CDR2 is YSYEKL.

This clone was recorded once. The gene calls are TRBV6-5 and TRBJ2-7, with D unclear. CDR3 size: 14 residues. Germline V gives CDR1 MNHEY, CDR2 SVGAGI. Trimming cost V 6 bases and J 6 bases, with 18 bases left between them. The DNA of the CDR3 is TGTGCCAGCAGGAGACGGACGGGCCCCGTCGAGCAGTACTTC. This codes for CASRRRTGPVEQYF.

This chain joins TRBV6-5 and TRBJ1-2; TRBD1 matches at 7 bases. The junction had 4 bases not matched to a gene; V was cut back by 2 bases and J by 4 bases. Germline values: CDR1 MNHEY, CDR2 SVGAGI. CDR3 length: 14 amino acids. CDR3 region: CASSYQGVGYGYTF. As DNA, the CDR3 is TGTGCCAGCAGTTACCAGGGGGTCGGCTATGGCTACACCTTC.

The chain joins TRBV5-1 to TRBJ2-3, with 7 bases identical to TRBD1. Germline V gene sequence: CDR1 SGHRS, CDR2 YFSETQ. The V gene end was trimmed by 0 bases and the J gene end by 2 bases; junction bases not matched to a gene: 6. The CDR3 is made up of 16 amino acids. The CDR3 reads CASSLVGGQTTDTQYF. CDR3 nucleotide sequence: TGCGCCAGCAGCTTGGTTGGGGGACAGACCACAGATACGCAGTATTTT. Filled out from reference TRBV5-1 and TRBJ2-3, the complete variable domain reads KAGVTQTPRYLIKTRGQQVTLSCSPISGHRSVSWYQQTPGQGLQFLFEYFSETQRNKGNFPGRFSGRQFSNSRSEMNVSTLELGDSALYLCASSLVGGQTTDTQYFGPGTRLTVL.

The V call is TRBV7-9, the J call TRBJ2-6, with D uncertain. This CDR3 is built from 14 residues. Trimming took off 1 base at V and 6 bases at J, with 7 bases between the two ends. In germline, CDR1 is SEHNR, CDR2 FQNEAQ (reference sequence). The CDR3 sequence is CASSLVLAANVLTF. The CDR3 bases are TGTGCCAGCAGCTTAGTCCTGGCGGCCAACGTCCTGACTTTC.

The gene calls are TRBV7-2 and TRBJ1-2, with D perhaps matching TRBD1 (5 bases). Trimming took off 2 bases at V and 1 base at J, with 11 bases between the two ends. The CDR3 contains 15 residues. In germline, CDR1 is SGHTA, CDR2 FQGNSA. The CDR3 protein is CASSLYGTGNYGYTF. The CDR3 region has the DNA TGTGCCAGCAGCTTATACGGGACGGGTAACTATGGCTACACCTTC.

The chain's CDR3 is CASSLSGAGANVLTF. CDR3 bases: TGCGCCAGCAGCTTGTCGGGGGCTGGGGCCAACGTCCTGACTTTC. The chain combines TRBV5-1 with TRBJ2-6, with a tentative D call TRBD2 (6 bases). In germline, CDR1 is SGHRS, CDR2 YFSETQ. The length of the CDR3 is 15 residues. The ends were cut back, 1 base at V and 2 bases at J, with 7 bases in the middle. The full variable domain, in which reference TRBV5-1 and TRBJ2-6 provide the parts outside the CDR3, is KAGVTQTPRYLIKTRGQQVTLSCSPISGHRSVSWYQQTPGQGLQFLFEYFSETQRNKGNFPGRFSGRQFSNSRSEMNVSTLELGDSALYLCASSLSGAGANVLTFGAGSRLTVL.

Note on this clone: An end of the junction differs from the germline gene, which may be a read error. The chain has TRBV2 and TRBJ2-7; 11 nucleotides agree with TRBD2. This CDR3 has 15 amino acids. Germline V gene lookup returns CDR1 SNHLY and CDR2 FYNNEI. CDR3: CASREGTSGYYEQYF. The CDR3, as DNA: TGTGCCAGCAGGGAAGGGACTAGCGGATATTACGAGCAGTACTTC. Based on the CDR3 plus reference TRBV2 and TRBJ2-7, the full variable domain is EPEVTQTPSHQVTQMGQEVILRCVPISNHLYFYWYRQILGQKVEFLVSFYNNEISEKSEIFDDQFSVERPDGSNFTLKIRSTKLEDSAMYFCASREGTSGYYEQYFGPGTRLTVT.

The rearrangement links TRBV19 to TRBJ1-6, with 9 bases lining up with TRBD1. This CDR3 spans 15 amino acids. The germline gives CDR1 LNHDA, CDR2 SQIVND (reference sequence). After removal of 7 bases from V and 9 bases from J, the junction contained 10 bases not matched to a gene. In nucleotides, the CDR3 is TGTGCCAGTACTTCAAAGGGACAGGGAGGTTCACCCCTCCACTTT. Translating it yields CASTSKGQGGSPLHF.

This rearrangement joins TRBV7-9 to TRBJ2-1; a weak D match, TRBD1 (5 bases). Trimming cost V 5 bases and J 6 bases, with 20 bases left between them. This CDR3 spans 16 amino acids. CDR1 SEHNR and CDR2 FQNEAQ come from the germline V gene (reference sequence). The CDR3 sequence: CASSTSGKGAGNEQFF. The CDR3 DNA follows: TGTGCCAGCAGCACGTCAGGGAAAGGGGCTGGCAATGAGCAGTTCTTC. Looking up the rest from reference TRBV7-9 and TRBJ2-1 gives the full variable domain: DTGVSQNPRHKITKRGQNVTFRCDPISEHNRLYWYRQTLGQGPEFLTYFQNEAQLEKSRLLSDRFSAERPKGSFSTLEIQRTEQGDSAMYLCASSTSGKGAGNEQFFGPGTRLTVL.

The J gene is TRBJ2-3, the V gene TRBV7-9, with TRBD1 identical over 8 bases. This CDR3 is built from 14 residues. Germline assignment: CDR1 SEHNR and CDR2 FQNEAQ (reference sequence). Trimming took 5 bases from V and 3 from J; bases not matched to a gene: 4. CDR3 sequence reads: CASSARQGTDTQYF. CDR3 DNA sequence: TGTGCCAGCAGCGCGCGACAGGGGACAGATACGCAGTATTTT.

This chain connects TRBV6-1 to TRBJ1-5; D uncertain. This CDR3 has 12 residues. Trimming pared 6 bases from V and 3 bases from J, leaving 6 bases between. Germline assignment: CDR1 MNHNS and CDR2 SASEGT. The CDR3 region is CASRVNNQPQHF. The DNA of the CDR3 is TGTGCCAGCAGGGTAAACAATCAGCCCCAGCATTTT.

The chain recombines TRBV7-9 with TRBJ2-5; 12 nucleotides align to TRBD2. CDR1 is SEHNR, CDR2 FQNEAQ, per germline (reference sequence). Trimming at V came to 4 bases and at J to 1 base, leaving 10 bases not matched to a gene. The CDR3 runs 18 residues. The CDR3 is CASSSPTGTSGLQETQYF. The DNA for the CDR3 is TGTGCCAGCAGCTCTCCGACCGGGACTAGCGGGCTCCAAGAGACCCAGTACTTC.

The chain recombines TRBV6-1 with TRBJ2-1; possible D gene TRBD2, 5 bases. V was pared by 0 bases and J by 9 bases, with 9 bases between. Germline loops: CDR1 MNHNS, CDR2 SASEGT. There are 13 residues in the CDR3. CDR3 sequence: CASSEALAGEQFF. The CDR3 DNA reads TGTGCCAGCAGTGAAGCGCTAGCAGGTGAGCAGTTCTTC.

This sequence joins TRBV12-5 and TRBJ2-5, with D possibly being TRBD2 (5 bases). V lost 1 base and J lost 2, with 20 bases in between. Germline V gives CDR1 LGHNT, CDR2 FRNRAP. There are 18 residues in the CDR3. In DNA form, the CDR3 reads TGTGCTAGTGGTTTGGCAACCTCCGGATGGGGAGCACAAGAGACCCAGTACTTC. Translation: CASGLATSGWGAQETQYF. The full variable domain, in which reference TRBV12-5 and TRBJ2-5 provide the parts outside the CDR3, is DARVTQTPRHKVTEMGQEVTMRCQPILGHNTVFWYRQTMMQGLELLAYFRNRAPLDDSGMPKDRFSAEMPDATLATLKIQPSEPRDSAVYFCASGLATSGWGAQETQYFGPGTRLLVL.

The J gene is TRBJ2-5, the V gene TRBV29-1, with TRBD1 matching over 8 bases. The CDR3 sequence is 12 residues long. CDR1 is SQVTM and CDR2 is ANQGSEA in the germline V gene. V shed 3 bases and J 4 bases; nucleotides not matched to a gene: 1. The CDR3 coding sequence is TGCAGCGTTGATGGACAGGGAGAGACCCAGTACTTC. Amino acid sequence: CSVDGQGETQYF.

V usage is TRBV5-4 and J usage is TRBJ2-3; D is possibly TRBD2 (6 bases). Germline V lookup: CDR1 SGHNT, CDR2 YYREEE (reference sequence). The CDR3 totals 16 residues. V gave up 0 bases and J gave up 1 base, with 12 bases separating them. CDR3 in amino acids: CASSLGAPGGTDTQYF. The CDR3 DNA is TGTGCCAGCAGCTTGGGGGCCCCGGGGGGCACAGATACGCAGTATTTT.